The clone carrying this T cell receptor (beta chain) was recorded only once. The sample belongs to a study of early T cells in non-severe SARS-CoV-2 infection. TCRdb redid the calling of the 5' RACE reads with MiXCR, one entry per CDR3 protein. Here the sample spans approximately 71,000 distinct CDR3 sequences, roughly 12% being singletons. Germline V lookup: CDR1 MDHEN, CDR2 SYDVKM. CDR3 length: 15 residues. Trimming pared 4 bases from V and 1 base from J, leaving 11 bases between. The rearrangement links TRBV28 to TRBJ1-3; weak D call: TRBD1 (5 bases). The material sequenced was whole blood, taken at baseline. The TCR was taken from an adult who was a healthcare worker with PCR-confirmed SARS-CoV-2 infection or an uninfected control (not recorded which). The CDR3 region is CASSSPQVSGNTIYF. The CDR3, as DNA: TGTGCCAGCAGTTCCCCACAGGTTTCTGGAAACACCATATATTTT. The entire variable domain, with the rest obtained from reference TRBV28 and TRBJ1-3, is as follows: DVKVTQSSRYLVKRTGEKVFLECVQDMDHENMFWYRQDPGLGLRLIYFSYDVKMKEKGDIPEGYSVSREKKERFSLILESASTNQTSMYLCASSSPQVSGNTIYFGEGSWLTVV.